This T cell receptor (beta chain) appears in the sequencing data of a study of T cells after yellow fever vaccination. Via MiXCR, TCRdb re-called the 5' RACE reads, giving one row per CDR3 protein. The table includes roughly 250,000 distinct CDR3 sequences, 13% detected once. This clonotype turned up a few times. The germline gives CDR1 ENHRY, CDR2 SYGVKD. V was trimmed by 6 bases and J by 4 bases, leaving 10 bases between them. This CDR3 contains 14 residues. The source is a man aged 25 to 45 who received the YFV17D yellow fever vaccine. This material consisted of CD4+ T cells sorted from PBMCs, taken 45 days after the yellow fever booster vaccination. The gene calls are TRBV10-3 and TRBJ2-6; D tentatively fits TRBD1 or TRBD2 (6 bases each). The CDR3 is CAIRDSGGANVLTF. For the CDR3, the DNA is TGTGCCATCAGGGACAGCGGGGGGGCCAACGTCCTGACTTTC.